This T cell receptor beta chain stems from a study of low-dose radiotherapy and immunotherapy resistance in tumors. For the study at large: At a dose of 200 mg/m2, intravenous cyclophosphamide was given every two weeks, one day before radiation and immunotherapy.

Alpha- and beta-chain coverage of first-strand cDNA came from TRAV- and TRBV-specific primers. It was with a constant-region primer and a V-primer adapter that TCRs were amplified over approximately 20 PCR cycles. TCRdb redid the calling of the reads with MiXCR, one entry per CDR3 protein. The repertoire holds more than 50,000 distinct CDR3 sequences, approximately 25% seen once, with 6.6% in the top ten. This clonotype was seen ten or more times. Trimming removed 3 bases from V and 2 bases from J, with 17 bases in between. Germline CDR1 is SGDLS and CDR2 is YYNGEE. CDR3 length: 16 residues. The time point was: before trial treatment. Treatment combined nivolumab, ipilimumab, aspirin, low-dose cyclophosphamide and low-dose radiotherapy in a dose-escalation trial.

Source: PBMCs, taken before treatment. The source of this sequence is a male donor with rectosigmoid adenocarcinoma. The J gene is TRBJ2-5, the V gene TRBV9; D call uncertain. The CDR3 protein is CASSATGQPRQETQYF. CDR3 in DNA: TGTGCCAGCAGCGCCACGGGTCAGCCCCGGCAAGAGACCCAGTACTTC.